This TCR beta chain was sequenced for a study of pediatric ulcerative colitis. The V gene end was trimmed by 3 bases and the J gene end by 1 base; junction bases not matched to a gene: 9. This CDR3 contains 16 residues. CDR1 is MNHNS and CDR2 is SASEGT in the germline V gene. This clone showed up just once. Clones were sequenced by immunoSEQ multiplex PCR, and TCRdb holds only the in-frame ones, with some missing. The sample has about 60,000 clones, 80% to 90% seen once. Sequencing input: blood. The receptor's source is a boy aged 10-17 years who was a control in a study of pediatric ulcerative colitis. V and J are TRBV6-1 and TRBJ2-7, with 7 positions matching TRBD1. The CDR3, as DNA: TGTGCCAGCAGTGAGCTAGGGGGCCCACGATCCTACGAGCAGTACTTC. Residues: CASSELGGPRSYEQYF.